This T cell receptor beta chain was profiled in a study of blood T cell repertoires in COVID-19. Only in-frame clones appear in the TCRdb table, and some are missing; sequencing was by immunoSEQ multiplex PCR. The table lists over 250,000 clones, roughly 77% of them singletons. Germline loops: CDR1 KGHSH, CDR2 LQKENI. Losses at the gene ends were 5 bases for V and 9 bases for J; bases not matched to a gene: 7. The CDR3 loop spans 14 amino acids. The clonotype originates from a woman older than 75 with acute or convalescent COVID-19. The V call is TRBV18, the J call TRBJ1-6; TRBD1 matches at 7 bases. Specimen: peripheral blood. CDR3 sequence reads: CASSISTGSSPLHF. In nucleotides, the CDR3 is TGTGCCAGCTCAATTTCGACAGGGAGTTCACCCCTCCACTTT. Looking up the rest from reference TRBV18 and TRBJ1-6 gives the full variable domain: NAGVMQNPRHLVRRRGQEARLRCSPMKGHSHVYWYRQLPEEGLKFMVYLQKENIIDESGMPKERFSAEFPKEGPSILRIQQVVRGDSAAYFCASSISTGSSPLHFGNGTRLTVT.